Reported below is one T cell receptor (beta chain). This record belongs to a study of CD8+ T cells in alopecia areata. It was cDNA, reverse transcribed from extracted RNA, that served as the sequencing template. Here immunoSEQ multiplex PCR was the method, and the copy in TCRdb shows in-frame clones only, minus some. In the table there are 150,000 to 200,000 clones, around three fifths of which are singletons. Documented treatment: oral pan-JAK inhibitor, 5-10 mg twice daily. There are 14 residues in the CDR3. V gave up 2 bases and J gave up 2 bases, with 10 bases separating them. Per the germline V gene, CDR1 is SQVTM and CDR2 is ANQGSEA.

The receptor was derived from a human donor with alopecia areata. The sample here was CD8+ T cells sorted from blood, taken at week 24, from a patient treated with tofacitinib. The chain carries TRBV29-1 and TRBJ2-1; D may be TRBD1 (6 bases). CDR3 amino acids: CSVERTETYNEQFF. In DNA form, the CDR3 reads TGCAGCGTTGAAAGGACAGAAACCTACAATGAGCAGTTCTTC.